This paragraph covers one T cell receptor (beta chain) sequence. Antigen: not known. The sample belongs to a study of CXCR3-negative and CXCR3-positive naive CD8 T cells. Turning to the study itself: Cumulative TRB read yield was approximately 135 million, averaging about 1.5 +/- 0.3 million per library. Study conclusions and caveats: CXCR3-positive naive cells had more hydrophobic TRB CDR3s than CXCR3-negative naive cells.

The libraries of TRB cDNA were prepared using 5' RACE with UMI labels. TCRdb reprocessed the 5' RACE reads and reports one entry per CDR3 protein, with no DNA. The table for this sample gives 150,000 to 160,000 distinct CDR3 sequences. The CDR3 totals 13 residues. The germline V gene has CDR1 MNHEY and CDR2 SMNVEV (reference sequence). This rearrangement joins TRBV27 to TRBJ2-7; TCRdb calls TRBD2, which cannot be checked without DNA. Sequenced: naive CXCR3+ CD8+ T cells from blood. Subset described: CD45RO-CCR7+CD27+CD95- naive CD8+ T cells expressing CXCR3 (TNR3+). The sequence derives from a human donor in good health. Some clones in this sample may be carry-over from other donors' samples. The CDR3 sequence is CASGLTSVYEQYF.